This T cell receptor (beta chain) was captured in a study of CD8 T cells in ankylosing spondylitis. Details on this clonotype: Its cognate antigen is unknown. Sequence at one end of the junction differs from germline and may be a read error.

Study outcomes and limitations: As reported, disease-linked clones showed significant enrichment in matched ankylosing spondylitis synovial fluid.

TCRdb used MiXCR to reprocess the 5' RACE reads, holding one entry per CDR3 protein. The sample carries 250,000 to 300,000 distinct CDR3 sequences, roughly 20% recorded once. CDR3 length: 14 residues. From germline, CDR1 is SGHKS and CDR2 YYEKEE (reference sequence). The rearrangement links TRBV5-5 to TRBJ1-4, with a tentative D call TRBD1 (5 bases). The specimen was blood, either unsorted or a sorted T cell fraction (not recorded which). The origin of this receptor is a male donor with ankylosing spondylitis or in good health (not recorded which). CDR3 nucleotide sequence: TGTGCCAGCAGCTGGGGGTCCCTTAATGAAGAACTGTTTTTT. Translating gives CASSWGSLNEELFF.